This is a list of T cell receptor beta chains from one sample in a study of blood T cell repertoires in COVID-19. The repertoire was sequenced with immunoSEQ multiplex PCR; TCRdb's copy has only in-frame clones and lacks some. The data hold some 200,000 clones, with 65% to 90% observed a single time. The sequenced sample consisted of PBMCs or T cells enriched from blood (not recorded which). These receptors came from a woman aged 60-75 years with acute COVID-19. CDR3s include the opening cysteine and the closing phenylalanine or tryptophan. Only some rows state a clone size, as once, few, many or a class for expanded clones.

abundance,v_gene,CDR3aa
.,TRBV5-1,CASSLALGLGSYNEQFF
.,TRBV6-5,CASRIQGGQPQHF
.,TRBV7-2,CASSREFGEQFF
.,TRBV7-2,CASSLEMNTEAFF
.,TRBV9,CASSVVGLAGGTDTQYF
.,TRBV28,CASRGQGRGNTIYF
.,TRBV9,CASSVGVGGNQPQHF
.,TRBV5-6,CASSLLRQGATRNTIYF
.,TRBV7-2,CASLGLAEETQYF
.,TRBV27,CASSFDGGNTIYF
.,TRBV7-9,CASSLPGLALVETQYF
few,TRBV30,CAWGLAGGPRHEQYF
.,TRBV3-1/TRBV3-2,CASSQTKGTGYTF
.,TRBV30,CAWSYYGGSNQPQHF
.,TRBV27,CASSLGDRAKNIQYF
few,TRBV7-8,CASSPRDRRLAINYGYTF
.,TRBV28,CASSSNRVWNSPLHF
.,TRBV19,CASSPQGTGWNIQYF